This passage covers 19 T cell receptor beta chains from one sample sequenced in a study of T-cell reconstitution after alpha-beta-depleted transplantation in children. Study outcomes and limitations: T-cell numbers and diversity one year post-transplant derived largely from freshly generated T cells.

These receptors are not linked to any known antigen. Unique molecular identifiers were used to barcode this TCRbeta library. MiXCR, applied by TCRdb to the PCR reads, yields one record per CDR3 protein. This table has 250,000 to 300,000 distinct CDR3 sequences, roughly 8.2% appearing once. Sequences were derived from peripheral blood, sampled 360 days after TCRalphabeta/CD19-depleted stem cell transplant. These receptors were obtained from a female patient aged 2 to 10 who had a stem cell transplant for Fanconi anemia, so the T cells may come from the graft donor.

This clonotype was seen repeatedly, ten times or more. The CDR3 coding sequence is TGTGCCAGCACCCCCATGGGGCCGGGGGGCTACGAGCAGTACTTC. Protein product: CASTPMGPGGYEQYF. The chain couples TRBV6-1 to TRBJ2-7; 7 positions agree with TRBD2. The CDR3 spans 15 residues. With V trimmed by 7 bases and J by 3 bases, 12 bases remained unmatched. Germline CDR1 MNHNS, CDR2 SASEGT.

Comment on this clonotype: A much bigger clone sits one base away, suggesting this may be a read error. The gene calls are TRBV2 and TRBJ1-1; tentatively, D is TRBD1 (5 bases). Per the germline V gene, CDR1 is SNHLY and CDR2 is FYNNEI. The CDR3 is made up of 18 amino acids. This CDR3 reads CAISFGLGVARANTEAFF. CDR3 nucleotide sequence: TGTGCCATCAGTTTTGGTCTAGGGGTGGCCAGGGCTAACACTGAAGCTTTCTTT.

This clonotype was found a few times. The gene calls are TRBV3-1 and TRBJ2-3; 9 positions agree with TRBD2. CDR3 length: 16 amino acids. CDR1 and CDR2 (germline): LGHDT, YNNKEL (reference sequence). The V and J ends lost 1 base and 4 bases, in that order; junction bases with no gene match: 6. CDR3 region: CASSQVRGGASDTQYF. CDR3 nucleotides: TGTGCCAGCAGCCAAGTACGCGGGGGGGCCTCAGATACGCAGTATTTT.

This clonotype showed up just a few times. This chain connects TRBV20-1 to TRBJ1-5; D possibly corresponds to TRBD1 (5 bases). The germline CDR1 and CDR2 sequences are DFQATT and SNEGSKA (reference sequence). V was pared by 4 bases and J by 6 bases, with 16 bases between. This CDR3 region has 14 residues. In nucleotides, the CDR3 is TGCAGTGCTAAAGACAGCGTCCGAGGTCAGCCCCAGCATTTT. Translation gives CSAKDSVRGQPQHF.

Only a few counts were recorded for this clonotype. The chain recombines TRBV11-2 with TRBJ2-7; no reliable D call. V was cut by 2 bases and J by 7 bases, with 12 bases left in between. The length of the CDR3 is 13 residues. Per germline, CDR1 SGHAT and CDR2 FQNNGV. The CDR3 reads CASSLIGPQEQYV. Written as DNA, the CDR3 is TGTGCCAGCAGCTTAATCGGGCCTCAAGAGCAGTACGTC.

There are a few counts of this clonotype. V usage is TRBV6-1 and J usage is TRBJ1-4, with unresolved D. Looked up from germline, CDR1 is MNHNS and CDR2 is SASEGT. V lost 7 bases and J lost 4, with 13 bases in between. This CDR3 is built from 14 residues. The DNA of the CDR3 is TGTGCCAGCATGGAGGGCCCCCATAATGAAAAACTGTTTTTT. This translates into CASMEGPHNEKLFF.

In its sample, this clonotype was seen many times. This sequence joins TRBV29-1 and TRBJ2-1; D is perhaps TRBD2 (5 bases). Trimming pared 4 bases from V and 5 bases from J, leaving 18 bases between. The germline V gene has CDR1 SQVTM and CDR2 ANQGSEA. CDR3 length equals 15 residues. This chain's CDR3 is CSVGIRTLPNNEQFF. The CDR3 DNA sequence: TGCAGCGTTGGAATACGGACTCTACCAAACAATGAGCAGTTCTTC.

V and J are TRBV5-1 and TRBJ2-3, with D possibly matching TRBD2 (5 bases). Germline loops: CDR1 SGHRS, CDR2 YFSETQ. The V end was cut by 5 bases, the J end by 0 bases, with 10 bases between. CDR3 length equals 14 residues. The CDR3 here is CASRYGESTDTQYF. In nucleotides, the CDR3 is TGCGCCAGCAGGTACGGGGAGAGCACAGATACGCAGTATTTT.

This clonotype was observed many times. The J gene is TRBJ2-3, the V gene TRBV18; a weak D match, TRBD2 (6 bases). The CDR3 spans 13 residues. The V gene lost 3 bases and the J gene lost 8 bases, with 12 bases spanning the gap. Germline assignment: CDR1 KGHSH and CDR2 LQKENI. The chain's CDR3 is CASSPEGRVTQYF. CDR3 sequence (DNA): TGTGCCAGCTCACCGGAGGGACGGGTTACGCAGTATTTT.

This clonotype was seen a few times. The chain is built from TRBV20-1 and TRBJ1-5, with 7 bases matching TRBD1. V was pared by 3 bases and J by 0 bases, with 5 bases of the junction left unmatched. This CDR3 is built from 15 residues. The germline gives CDR1 DFQATT, CDR2 SNEGSKA (reference sequence). The CDR3 sequence is CSASPGGNSNQPQHF. The CDR3 DNA sequence: TGCAGTGCTAGCCCAGGGGGTAATAGCAATCAGCCCCAGCATTTT.

This clonotype has a count of ten or more. The CDR3 spells CASTNEFRGELPFF. For the CDR3, the DNA is TGTGCCAGCACCAACGAGTTCAGGGGGGAGCTGCCTTTCTTT. The chain carries TRBV21-1 and TRBJ1-1; TRBD1, as called in the table, went unchecked against the DNA. TRBV21-1 is noted as a pseudogene. The CDR3 sequence is 14 residues long.

With regard to this clonotype: This sequence may be a read error, since a much larger clone differs from it by one base. This rearrangement joins TRBV20-1 to TRBJ2-4, with D possibly TRBD1 on 6 matching bases. The CDR3 consists of 15 residues. Germline CDR1 DFQATT, CDR2 SNEGSKA (reference sequence). The CDR3 reads CSARAQGLAKNIRYF. For the CDR3, the DNA is TGCAGTGCTAGGGCACAGGGCCTAGCCAAAAACATTCGGTACTTC.

The chain employs TRBV6-2 or TRBV6-3 and TRBJ1-2, with D possibly being TRBD1 (5 bases). Trimming took 2 bases from V and 5 from J, leaving 12 bases between them. The germline V gene has CDR1 MNHEY and CDR2 SVGEGT. The CDR3 runs to 14 residues. In DNA form, the CDR3 reads TGTGCCAGCAGTTACGCGGGGGAAAGATATGGCTACACCTTC. Its protein product is CASSYAGERYGYTF.

This clonotype was counted between two and nine times. This rearrangement joins TRBV27 to TRBJ1-2; tentative D call: TRBD1 (5 bases). The CDR3 has 16 residues. From germline, CDR1 is MNHEY and CDR2 SMNVEV (reference sequence). With 3 bases removed from V and 0 bases from J, the gap between germline ends came to 14 bases. Written as DNA, the CDR3 is TGTGCCAGCAGTTTCTCCCAAGGGGAGACTAACTATGGCTACACCTTC. Translation gives CASSFSQGETNYGYTF.

This clonotype was detected ten times or more. The chain employs TRBV29-1 and TRBJ2-3, with 10 bases fitting TRBD2. The CDR3 covers 15 residues. Unmatched junction bases numbered 5, after V lost 1 base and J lost 4 bases. The germline gives CDR1 SQVTM, CDR2 ANQGSEA. CDR3 nucleotides: TGCAGCGTTGAAGGCCTAGCGGGAGAAGCAGATACGCAGTATTTT. Its protein is CSVEGLAGEADTQYF.

This clonotype was seen many times. The chain combines TRBV20-1 with TRBJ1-1, with D maybe TRBD1 (5 bases). CDR3 size: 14 residues. Trimming cost V 3 bases and J 3 bases, with 14 bases left between them. From germline, CDR1 is DFQATT and CDR2 SNEGSKA (reference sequence). The CDR3 nucleotides read TGCAGTGCTAGTCTCGGAGGGGCGGACACTGAAGCTTTCTTT. Translation: CSASLGGADTEAFF.

This clonotype was seen repeatedly, ten times or more. V gene TRBV4-3 combines with J gene TRBJ1-1; D might be TRBD1 (5 bases). The CDR3 is 14 residues long. V lost 1 base, J lost 5 bases, and 11 bases lay in between. Looked up from germline, CDR1 is LGHNA and CDR2 is YSLEER. The CDR3: CASSQVGGGTEAFF. The CDR3 DNA follows: TGCGCCAGCAGCCAAGTTGGGGGGGGGACTGAAGCTTTCTTT.

There are many counts of this clonotype. The chain uses TRBV20-1 and TRBJ2-3; 7 bases fit TRBD1. The CDR3 extends over 15 amino acids. The germline V gene encodes CDR1 DFQATT and CDR2 SNEGSKA (reference sequence). Trimming cost V 4 bases and J 0 bases; bases outside gene matches: 7. This chain's CDR3 is CSAMSWGQSTDTQYF. In nucleotides, the CDR3 is TGCAGTGCTATGTCGTGGGGACAGAGCACAGATACGCAGTATTTT.

This clonotype was counted many times. The V and J genes are TRBV2 and TRBJ2-3; no clear D gene. There are 12 residues in the CDR3. V was shortened by 5 bases and J by 4 bases, with 7 bases between the two germline ends. The germline CDR1 and CDR2 sequences are SNHLY and FYNNEI. The CDR3 region is CASSSAPDTQYF. The CDR3 region has the DNA TGTGCCAGCAGTTCTGCCCCAGATACGCAGTATTTT.